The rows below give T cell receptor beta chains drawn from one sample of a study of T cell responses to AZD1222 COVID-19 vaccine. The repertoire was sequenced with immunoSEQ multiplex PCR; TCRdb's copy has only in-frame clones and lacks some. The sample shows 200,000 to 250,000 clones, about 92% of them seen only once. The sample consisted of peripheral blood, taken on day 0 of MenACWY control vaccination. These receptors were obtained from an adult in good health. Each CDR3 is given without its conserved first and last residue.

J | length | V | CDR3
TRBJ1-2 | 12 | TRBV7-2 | ASSSGRGNYGYT
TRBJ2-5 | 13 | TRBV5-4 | ASSPGGGYRETQY
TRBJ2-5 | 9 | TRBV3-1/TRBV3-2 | ASSQGGSQY
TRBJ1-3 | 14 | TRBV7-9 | ASSLMGGYSGNTIY
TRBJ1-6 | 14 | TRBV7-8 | ASSLGSNSYNSPLH
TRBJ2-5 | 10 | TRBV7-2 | ASSRDSQTQY
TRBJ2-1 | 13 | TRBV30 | AWRGTSGTYNEQF
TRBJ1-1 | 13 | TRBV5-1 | ASRDREVANTEAF
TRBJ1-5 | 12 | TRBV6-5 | ASSRDRVNQPQH
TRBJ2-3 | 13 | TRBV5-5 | ASSRASGGTDTQY
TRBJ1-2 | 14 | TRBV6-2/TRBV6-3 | ASSYNGAGPNYGYT
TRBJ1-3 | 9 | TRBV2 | ASSQGGTIY
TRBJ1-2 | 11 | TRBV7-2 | ASSPPGGEGYT
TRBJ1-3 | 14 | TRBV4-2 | ASSQGMVSTGNTIY
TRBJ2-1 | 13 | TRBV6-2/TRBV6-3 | ASSPPGDLYNEQF
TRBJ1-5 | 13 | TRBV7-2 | ASRRDPFGNQPQH
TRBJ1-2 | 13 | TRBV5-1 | ASSMFTGGGYGYT
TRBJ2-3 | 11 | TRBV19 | ASSIVGTSLQY
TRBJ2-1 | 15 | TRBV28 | ASSFFGGGHSYNEQF
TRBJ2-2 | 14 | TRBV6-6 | ASSSYSTGRTGELF
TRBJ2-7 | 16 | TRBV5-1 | ASSERSTGGERKFEQY
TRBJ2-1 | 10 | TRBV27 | ASSLGQGRPF
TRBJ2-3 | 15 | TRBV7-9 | ASSPRGGVFLMDTQY
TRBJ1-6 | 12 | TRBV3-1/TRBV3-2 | ASTNPGTNSPLH